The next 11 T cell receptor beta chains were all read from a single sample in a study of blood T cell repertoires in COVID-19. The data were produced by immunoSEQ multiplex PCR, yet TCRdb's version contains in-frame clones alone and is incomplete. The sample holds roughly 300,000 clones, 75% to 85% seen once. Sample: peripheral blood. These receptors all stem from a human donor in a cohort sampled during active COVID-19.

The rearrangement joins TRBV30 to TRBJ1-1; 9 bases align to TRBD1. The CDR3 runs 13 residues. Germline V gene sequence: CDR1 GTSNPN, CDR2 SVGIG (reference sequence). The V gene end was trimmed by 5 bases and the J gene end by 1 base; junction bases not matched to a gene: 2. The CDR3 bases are TGTGCCTGGGGGACAGGGAGGAACACTGAAGCTTTCTTT. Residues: CAWGTGRNTEAFF. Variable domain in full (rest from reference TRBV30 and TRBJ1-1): SQTIHQWPATLVQPVGSPLSLECTVEGTSNPNLYWYRQAAGRGLQLLFYSVGIGQISSEVPQNLSASRPQDRQFILSSKKLLLSDSGFYLCAWGTGRNTEAFFGQGTRLTVV.

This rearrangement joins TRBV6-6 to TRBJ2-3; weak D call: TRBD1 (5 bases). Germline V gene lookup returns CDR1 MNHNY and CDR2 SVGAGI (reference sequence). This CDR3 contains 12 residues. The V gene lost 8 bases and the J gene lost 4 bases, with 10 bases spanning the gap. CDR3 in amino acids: CASSGSADTQYF. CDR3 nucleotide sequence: TGTGCCAGCTCAGGGTCGGCAGATACGCAGTATTTT.

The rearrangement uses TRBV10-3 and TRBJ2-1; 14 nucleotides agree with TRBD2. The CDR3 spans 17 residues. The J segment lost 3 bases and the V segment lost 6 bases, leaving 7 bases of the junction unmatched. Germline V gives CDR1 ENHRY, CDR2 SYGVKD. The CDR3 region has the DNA TGTGCCATCAGCAGCTCGGGACTAGCGGGGGTCTACAATGAGCAGTTCTTC. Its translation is CAISSSGLAGVYNEQFF.

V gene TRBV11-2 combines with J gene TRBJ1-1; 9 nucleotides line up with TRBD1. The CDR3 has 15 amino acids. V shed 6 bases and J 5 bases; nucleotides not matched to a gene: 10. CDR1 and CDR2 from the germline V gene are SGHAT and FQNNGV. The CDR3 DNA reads TGTGCCAGCAGAGTGCCCGGACAGGGGCGGACTGAAGCTTTCTTT. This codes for CASRVPGQGRTEAFF.

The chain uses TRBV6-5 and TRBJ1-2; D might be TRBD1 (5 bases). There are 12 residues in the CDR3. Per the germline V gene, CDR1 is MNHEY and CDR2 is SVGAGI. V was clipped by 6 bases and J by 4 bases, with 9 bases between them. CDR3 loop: CASRLDSYGYTF. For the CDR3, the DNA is TGTGCCAGCAGGTTAGACAGCTATGGCTACACCTTC.

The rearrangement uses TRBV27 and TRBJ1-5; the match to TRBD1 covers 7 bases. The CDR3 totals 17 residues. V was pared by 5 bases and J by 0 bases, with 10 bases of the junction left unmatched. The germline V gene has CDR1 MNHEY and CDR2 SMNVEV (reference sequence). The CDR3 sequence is CASSPGTDPYSNQPQHF. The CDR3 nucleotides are TGTGCCAGCAGTCCAGGGACAGACCCATATAGCAATCAGCCCCAGCATTTT.

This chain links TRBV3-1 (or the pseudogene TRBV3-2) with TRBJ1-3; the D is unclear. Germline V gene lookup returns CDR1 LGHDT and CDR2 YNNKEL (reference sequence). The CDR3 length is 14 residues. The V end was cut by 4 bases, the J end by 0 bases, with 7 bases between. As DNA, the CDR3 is TGTGCCAGCAGCCCTTCAGTCTCTGGAAACACCATATATTTT. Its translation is CASSPSVSGNTIYF.

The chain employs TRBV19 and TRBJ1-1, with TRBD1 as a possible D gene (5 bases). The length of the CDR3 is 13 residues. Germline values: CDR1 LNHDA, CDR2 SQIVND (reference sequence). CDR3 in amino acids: CATRGGARTEAFF. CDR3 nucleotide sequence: TGTGCTACGCGAGGTGGGGCGCGGACTGAAGCTTTCTTT.

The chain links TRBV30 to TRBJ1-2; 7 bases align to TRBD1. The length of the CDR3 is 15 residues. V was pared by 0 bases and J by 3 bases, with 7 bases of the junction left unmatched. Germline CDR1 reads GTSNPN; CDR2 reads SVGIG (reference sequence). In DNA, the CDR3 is TGTGCCTGGAGTGTACTGGGGACAGAAGACTATGGCTACACCTTC. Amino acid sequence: CAWSVLGTEDYGYTF.

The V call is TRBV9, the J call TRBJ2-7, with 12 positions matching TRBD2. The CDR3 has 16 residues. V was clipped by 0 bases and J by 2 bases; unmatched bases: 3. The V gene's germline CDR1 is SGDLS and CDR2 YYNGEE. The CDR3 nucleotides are TGTGCCAGCAGCGTAGGACTAGCGGGGGACCCCTACGAGCAGTACTTC. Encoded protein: CASSVGLAGDPYEQYF.

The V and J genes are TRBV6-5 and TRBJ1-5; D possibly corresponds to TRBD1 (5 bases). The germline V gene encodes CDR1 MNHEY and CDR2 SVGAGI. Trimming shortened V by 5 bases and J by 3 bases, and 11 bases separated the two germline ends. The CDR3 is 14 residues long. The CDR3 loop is CASSHSRDNQPQHF. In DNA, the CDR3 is TGTGCCAGCAGTCATTCCAGGGACAATCAGCCCCAGCATTTT.